The 16 T cell receptor beta chains in this list originate from one sample, sequenced in a study of CD8+ T cells in alopecia areata. cDNA reverse transcribed from extracted RNA served as the sequencing template. The protocol was immunoSEQ multiplex PCR, while the TCRdb copy is restricted to in-frame clones and leaves out a portion. The table includes nearly 95,000 clones, just over 70% detected once. The treatment: oral pan-JAK inhibitor, 5-10 mg twice daily. The source was CD8+ T cells sorted from blood, collected around week 44, from a patient treated with tofacitinib. The receptors were gathered from a human donor with alopecia areata.

The J gene is TRBJ2-4, the V gene TRBV29-1, with D possibly TRBD2 on 5 matching bases. Trimming pared 2 bases from V and 5 bases from J, leaving 16 bases between. The CDR3 loop spans 15 amino acids. Germline CDR1 SQVTM, CDR2 ANQGSEA. CDR3 bases: TGCAGCGTTGAAACGCCCGGTGCCGGGGAAAACATTCAGTACTTC. Translated, it gives CSVETPGAGENIQYF.

The chain recombines TRBV29-1 with TRBJ2-1; D is undetermined. This CDR3 comprises 14 residues. Trimming cost V 5 bases and J 0 bases, with 11 bases left between them. The germline gives CDR1 SQVTM, CDR2 ANQGSEA. In nucleotides, the CDR3 is TGCAGCGTTATGACGTCCAGCTCCTACAATGAGCAGTTCTTC. Its translation is CSVMTSSSYNEQFF.

V is TRBV11-2 and J is TRBJ1-5; D perhaps matches TRBD1 (6 bases). The CDR3 totals 15 residues. Germline V gene data show CDR1 as SGHAT and CDR2 as FQNNGV. V lost 2 bases, J lost 5 bases, and 13 bases lay in between. The CDR3 nucleotides are TGTGCCAGCAGCTTAACGACAGGCGTAGATCAGCCCCAGCATTTT. It codes for CASSLTTGVDQPQHF.

The chain recombines TRBV19 with TRBJ2-3; 8 bases map to TRBD2. V shed 6 bases and J 2 bases; nucleotides not matched to a gene: 7. The CDR3 consists of 15 residues. CDR1 LNHDA and CDR2 SQIVND come from the germline V gene (reference sequence). The CDR3 region is CASRLSGGPTDTQYF. The CDR3 DNA reads TGTGCCAGTAGACTAAGCGGGGGCCCCACAGATACGCAGTATTTT.

The chain uses TRBV29-1 and TRBJ1-1; a weak D match, TRBD1 (6 bases). The V end lost 5 bases, the J end lost 3 bases, and 13 bases lay between the germline ends. Germline V gives CDR1 SQVTM, CDR2 ANQGSEA. The CDR3 is made up of 13 amino acids. The CDR3 region is CSVTRGLDTEAFF. The CDR3 DNA sequence: TGCAGCGTTACCAGGGGATTGGACACTGAAGCTTTCTTT.

In this sample, this clone turned up a few times. The chain uses TRBV4-3 and TRBJ1-4; D not resolved. The V end lost 4 bases, the J end lost 0 bases, and 3 bases lay between the germline ends. Germline V lookup: CDR1 LGHNA, CDR2 YSLEER. This CDR3 is built from 13 residues. The CDR3 coding sequence is TGCGCCAGCAGCCTCGCAACTAATGAAAAACTGTTTTTT. It codes for CASSLATNEKLFF.

J is TRBJ2-3 and V is TRBV30; possibly TRBD1 for D (5 bases). Germline lookup yields CDR1 GTSNPN and CDR2 SVGIG (reference sequence). CDR3 length: 14 amino acids. With 5 bases removed from V and 3 bases from J, the gap between germline ends came to 15 bases. The CDR3: CAWEGAVGTDTQYF. The CDR3 bases are TGTGCCTGGGAAGGGGCGGTTGGGACAGATACGCAGTATTTT.

The V and J genes are TRBV19 and TRBJ2-1; 8 bases agree with TRBD1. Unmatched junction bases numbered 5, after V lost 1 base and J lost 3 bases. Germline CDR1 reads LNHDA; CDR2 reads SQIVND (reference sequence). The CDR3 runs to 16 residues. This chain's CDR3 is CASSIAQGAGYNEQFF. The CDR3, as DNA: TGTGCCAGTAGTATAGCTCAGGGGGCTGGCTACAATGAGCAGTTCTTC. The full variable domain, rest sourced from reference TRBV19 and TRBJ2-1, is DGGITQSPKYLFRKEGQNVTLSCEQNLNHDAMYWYRQDPGQGLRLIYYSQIVNDFQKGDIAEGYSVSREKKESFPLTVTSAQKNPTAFYLCASSIAQGAGYNEQFFGPGTRLTVL.

The chain uses TRBV29-1 and TRBJ2-5; TRBD2 aligns across 7 bases. CDR1 and CDR2 from the germline V gene are SQVTM and ANQGSEA. CDR3 size: 14 residues. Unmatched junction bases numbered 6, after V lost 3 bases and J lost 2 bases. The CDR3 DNA reads TGCAGCGTTGAGTGGGGGGGGGAACAAGAGACCCAGTACTTC. It encodes CSVEWGGEQETQYF.

The chain links TRBV6-5 to TRBJ2-7, with D possibly being TRBD1 (5 bases). V was clipped by 1 base and J by 1 base, with 8 bases between them. The germline V gene has CDR1 MNHEY and CDR2 SVGAGI. The CDR3 extends over 14 amino acids. The DNA of the CDR3 is TGTGCCAGCAGTTACTTGGCAGGGTCCTACGAGCAGTACTTC. This gives the protein CASSYLAGSYEQYF.

The rearrangement links TRBV4-3 to TRBJ2-7; 9 bases map to TRBD1. V lost 0 bases to trimming and J lost 4 bases; unmatched junction nucleotides: 4. This CDR3 comprises 15 residues. The germline V gene encodes CDR1 LGHNA and CDR2 YSLEER. The CDR3, as DNA: TGCGCCAGCAGCCAAGATAAGACAGGGGGGTACGAGCAGTACTTC. This codes for CASSQDKTGGYEQYF.

The chain uses TRBV7-2 and TRBJ2-5, with D maybe TRBD2 (5 bases). The CDR3 contains 14 residues. Germline CDR1 is SGHTA and CDR2 is FQGNSA. V gave up 5 bases and J gave up 3 bases, with 13 bases separating them. The CDR3: CASSDRTLKETQYF. DNA for the CDR3: TGTGCCAGCAGCGACCGGACTCTTAAAGAGACCCAGTACTTC. Based on the CDR3 plus reference TRBV7-2 and TRBJ2-5, the full variable domain is GAGVSQSPSNKVTEKGKDVELRCDPISGHTALYWYRQSLGQGLEFLIYFQGNSAPDKSGLPSDRFSAERTGGSVSTLTIQRTQQEDSAVYLCASSDRTLKETQYFGPGTRLLVL.

A single count supports this clone. The chain links TRBV15 to TRBJ1-1, with D perhaps TRBD1 (6 bases). Trimming left V 2 bases short and J 0 bases short, with 10 bases between. Germline V gene data show CDR1 as LNHNV and CDR2 as YYDKDF (reference sequence). The CDR3 totals 15 residues. The CDR3 spells CATSRTGTLNTEAFF. CDR3 sequence (DNA): TGTGCCACCAGCAGAACCGGGACACTGAACACTGAAGCTTTCTTT.

The rearrangement joins TRBV7-2 to TRBJ2-2, with D possibly TRBD2 on 5 matching bases. The V gene's germline CDR1 is SGHTA and CDR2 FQGNSA. Deletions cut 1 base from V and 5 bases from J, with 17 bases between. The CDR3 covers 17 residues. The CDR3 region has the DNA TGTGCCAGCAGCTTAGTATTTCCGGGGTCGGGGACCGGGGAGCTGTTTTTT. Its protein is CASSLVFPGSGTGELFF.

This clone occurred a few times. This chain connects TRBV5-6 to TRBJ1-5, with a tentative D call TRBD1 (6 bases). V was pared by 4 bases and J by 5 bases, with 13 bases between. Per germline, CDR1 SGHDT and CDR2 YYEEEE. The CDR3 consists of 14 residues. This CDR3 is CASSITQGDQPQHF. CDR3 nucleotide sequence: TGTGCCAGCAGCATAACACAGGGAGATCAGCCCCAGCATTTT.

This sequence joins TRBV19 and TRBJ2-7, with 7 bases identical to TRBD1. The CDR3 is made up of 14 amino acids. Germline lookup yields CDR1 LNHDA and CDR2 SQIVND (reference sequence). The junction had 6 bases not matched to a gene; V was cut back by 6 bases and J by 1 base. For the CDR3, the DNA is TGTGCCAGTAGCCTGGGACAGCAATCCTACGAGCAGTACTTC. This codes for CASSLGQQSYEQYF.